The 13 T cell receptor beta chains below were found in one sample sequenced in a study of shared clonotypes between healthy human individuals. Here immunoSEQ multiplex PCR was the method, and the copy in TCRdb shows in-frame clones only, minus some. The table shows about 2 million clones, with approximately 94% occurring only once. In the naive CD8 group, cells lacked CD45RO and were positively selected for CCR7, so terminally differentiated effector memory CD45RA+ cells were left out. Sequencing was carried out using naive CD8+ T cells sorted from blood. Every receptor here comes from a young man in good health.

The chain is built from TRBV11-2 and TRBJ2-1; TRBD2 matches 10 bases. The length of the CDR3 is 14 residues. Germline V CDR1 and CDR2: SGHAT, FQNNGV. V dropped 3 bases and J dropped 10; count of bases not matched to a gene: 6. The CDR3 is CASSFLAGVGEQFF. The CDR3 nucleotides are TGTGCCAGCAGCTTCCTAGCGGGAGTGGGGGAGCAGTTCTTC.

The CDR3 here is CASSLDGETEAFF. CDR3 DNA sequence: TGTGCCAGCAGCTTAGATGGGGAAACTGAAGCTTTCTTT. The rearrangement uses TRBV11-2 and TRBJ1-1; unclear D gene. This CDR3 region has 13 residues. Germline V lookup: CDR1 SGHAT, CDR2 FQNNGV. The V end was cut by 0 bases, the J end by 5 bases, with 7 bases between.

The V call is TRBV27, the J call TRBJ1-1; 7 nucleotides match TRBD1. This CDR3 region has 13 residues. V lost 8 bases and J lost 5; bases outside the gene matches: 8. The V gene's germline CDR1 is MNHEY and CDR2 SMNVEV (reference sequence). CDR3 coding DNA: TGTGCCAGCGCCAGGGGGTCAATAACTGAAGCTTTCTTT. Amino acid sequence: CASARGSITEAFF.

This clone was detected a few times. The chain joins TRBV27 to TRBJ1-2; D might be TRBD1 (6 bases). Germline-derived CDR1 and CDR2 are MNHEY and SMNVEV (reference sequence). The CDR3 totals 15 residues. V lost 7 bases and J lost 4, with 19 bases in between. The CDR3 spells CASTTLGGRGYGYTF. The CDR3 DNA reads TGTGCCAGCACCACCCTTGGGGGCCGGGGCTATGGCTACACCTTC.

This chain joins TRBV6-5 and TRBJ2-6; the D call may be TRBD1 or TRBD2 (5 bases each). Per the germline V gene, CDR1 is MNHEY and CDR2 is SVGAGI. The CDR3 loop spans 16 amino acids. Trimming took 2 bases from V and 0 from J, leaving 8 bases between them. Here the CDR3 DNA reads TGTGCCAGCAGTTACGGGACCCTCTCTGGGGCCAACGTCCTGACTTTC. Residues: CASSYGTLSGANVLTF.

On this clone itself: This same CDR3 is encoded by further DNA sequences in the sample. This chain connects TRBV6-5 to TRBJ1-2; D not certain. Deletions cut 2 bases from V and 6 bases from J, with 10 bases between. The germline CDR1 and CDR2 sequences are MNHEY and SVGAGI. The CDR3 is made up of 13 amino acids. CDR3 loop: CASSYSEGHGYTF. As DNA, the CDR3 is TGTGCCAGCAGTTACAGTGAGGGCCATGGCTACACCTTC.

In its sample, this clone was seen once. The rearrangement links TRBV10-2 to TRBJ2-1, with TRBD1 matching over 7 bases. Germline V CDR1 and CDR2: WSHSY, SAAADI. V lost 4 bases, J lost 2 bases, and 8 bases stayed unmatched. The CDR3 extends over 16 amino acids. Here the CDR3 DNA reads TGCGCCAGCAGTGCAGACTACCAGGGGGCCTACAATGAGCAGTTCTTC. Translating gives CASSADYQGAYNEQFF.

J is TRBJ2-7 and V is TRBV19; D gene unclear. CDR1 is LNHDA and CDR2 is SQIVND in the germline V gene (reference sequence). V lost 9 bases and J 1 base, leaving 16 bases between the germline ends. The CDR3 loop spans 14 amino acids. The CDR3 loop reads CASRTDQGSYEQYF. The CDR3 DNA is TGTGCCAGCAGGACCGACCAAGGATCCTACGAGCAGTACTTC.

CDR3 protein: CASSSETGFSYEQYF. The CDR3 region has the DNA TGCGCCAGCAGCTCAGAGACAGGGTTTTCCTACGAGCAGTACTTC. V gene TRBV5-1 combines with J gene TRBJ2-7; 7 bases map to TRBD1. Germline-derived CDR1 and CDR2 are SGHRS and YFSETQ. The CDR3 extends over 15 amino acids. V lost 3 bases to trimming and J lost 1 base; unmatched junction nucleotides: 7.

CDR3 DNA sequence: TGTGCCACCCGTGAAGACAGCCTGAACACTGAAGCTTTCTTT. It specifies CATREDSLNTEAFF. This chain joins TRBV10-3 and TRBJ1-1, with D maybe TRBD1 (5 bases). Between the trimmed V and J ends, which lost 10 bases and 0 bases, there was a span of 15 bases. The CDR3 consists of 14 residues. Germline loops: CDR1 ENHRY, CDR2 SYGVKD.

This clone was seen only once. The CDR3 sequence is CASSYAETGVETQYF. The CDR3, as DNA: TGTGCCAGCAGTTACGCGGAAACAGGGGTCGAGACCCAGTACTTC. The chain has TRBV6-5 and TRBJ2-5; 7 positions agree with TRBD1. This CDR3 is 15 amino acids long. Germline loops: CDR1 MNHEY, CDR2 SVGAGI. Unmatched junction bases numbered 8, after V lost 2 bases and J lost 5 bases.

This chain links TRBV13 with TRBJ1-2, with TRBD1 identical over 11 bases. The CDR3 consists of 15 residues. The germline CDR1 and CDR2 sequences are PRHDT and FYEKMQ (reference sequence). V shed 3 bases and J 5 bases; nucleotides not matched to a gene: 5. This chain's CDR3 is CASSFGQGAVYGYTF. The CDR3 bases are TGTGCCAGCAGCTTCGGACAGGGGGCTGTATATGGCTACACCTTC.

On this clone: Other DNA sequences in the same sample also yield this CDR3. This chain joins TRBV27 and TRBJ2-1; D assignment may be TRBD1 or TRBD2 (6 bases each). The length of the CDR3 is 15 residues. V was shortened by 8 bases and J by 0 bases, with 14 bases between the two germline ends. Germline loops: CDR1 MNHEY, CDR2 SMNVEV (reference sequence). The CDR3 DNA reads as TGTGCCAGCTCCCTCCGGGGGCCCTCCTACAATGAGCAGTTCTTC. Translated, it gives CASSLRGPSYNEQFF.